This TCR beta chain was profiled in a study of identical twins (TCRdb year 2016). Turning to the overall study: TCR alpha and beta repertoires from monozygotic twins, unrelated adults of various ages and cord blood were deep-sequenced to test whether fetal clonotypes persist. To rule out contamination, the twin experiments were replicated at different times with different library preparation protocols. Summary of the overall study and its limitations: Fewer insertions were carried by abundant cord blood beta clonotypes, a similar but weaker trend appeared in young adult naive repertoires, and no such trend appeared in memory repertoires. Excess twin sharing in beta out-of-frame sequences was weaker because fewer shared sequences lowered the signal-to-noise ratio. Because the same donors could not be followed over many years, the conclusions relied on cross-sectional statistical analysis. Compared with coincidental sharing between unrelated individuals, an excess of low generation-probability sequences was observed among out-of-frame TCR alpha sequences shared between twins. Invariant T cells such as MAIT and iNKT could partly confound zero-insertion analyses, though diverse VJ usage argued against this for most clonotypes. In monozygotic twins, recombination models systematically underestimated out-of-frame TCR alpha sharing, but the models matched the sharing seen between unrelated individuals.

The library was built by means of 5' RACE. The reads were generated on an Illumina HiSeq 2000. Template switching introduced a universal primer binding site; the final cDNA contained a unique molecular identifier, enabling accurate counting of TCR cDNA molecules. First-strand cDNA for TCR alpha and beta chains was synthesized from specific primers in the conserved constant-segment region. Each cDNA library was double barcoded, with a SMART-Mk sample barcode plus Illumina barcodes, to control for contamination. TruSeq adapter sequences and Illumina sample barcodes were added in two successive PCR steps. The Illumina HiSeq platform was used with custom primers to sequence TCR alpha and beta cDNA libraries. The authors' pipeline ran thus. Unique molecular identifiers were extracted from raw reads with MiGEC, and CDR3 positions were determined with MiXCR. For each individual, recombination models were inferred using an EM algorithm with the repgenHMM and IGoR tools. Shared clonotype analysis was performed with the tcR package in R, normalizing sharing by the product of cloneset sizes. Out-of-frame nonproductive sequences were analyzed to study raw recombination free of thymic and clonal selection effects. TCRdb reprocessed the public reads (quality trimming at Q25 with fastp, clone calling with MiXCR) and kept in-frame beta chains. Rows are unified per CDR3 protein, each entry keeping the most common DNA and genes. TCRdb, not the authors, supplied the V and J calls. The sample yields under 800,000 distinct CDR3 sequences; 21% were counted once. In total, the top ten clones hold more than 4% of the sample.

Spanning cysteine to phenylalanine, the CDR3 consists of 15 amino acids. The kept DNA is CDR3 alone, 45 bases in frame from the first base. In the germline V gene, CDR1 corresponds to MNHNS and CDR2 to SASEGT. V is trimmed back by 6 bases and J by 6 bases, and the junction contains 12 bases that no gene match accounts for. This clonotype showed up just a few times. The clone's antigen remains unknown. No clone much larger than this one lies a single base away; base qualities are absent. Every donor was a healthy Caucasian. The twin cohort comprised three pairs of female monozygotic twins, all aged about 18 to 30 years. The RNA used for TCR libraries was isolated from peripheral blood mononuclear cells. These data also featured in a second study, about T cells expressing NK-cell markers. The second study, in turn, reports: In sorted CD3+CD56+NKG2C+, CD3+CD56+NKG2C- and CD3+CD56-NKG2C+ T-cell subsets from roughly 8 donors, TCR beta-chain repertoires were profiled. Seven of the eight sequenced donors were HCMV-seropositive and one was HCMV-seronegative. To restrict sorting to alphabetaTCR-expressing T cells, an anti-gammadeltaTCR antibody was added in several experiments. For several donors, the dominant CD3+CD56+NKG2C+ clonotypes were among the top 10 CD8+ clonotypes and accounted for about 1.0-7.0% of CD8+ T cells. Those dominant clonotypes were again the most abundant among CD3+CD56-NKG2C+ cells in a handful of donors, at roughly 25-65%. Whether the expanded NKG2C-expressing T cell clones were specific for HCMV antigens was left unclear. Randomly selected healthy volunteers, three men and five women, were used as the eight sequenced donors. HCMV-specific IgG was detected in serum with a commercial ELISA kit to determine HCMV serostatus. Bulk peripheral blood T-cell repertoires were additionally sequenced from unsorted PBMC for several donors. MIGEC was used to demultiplex reads and group reads by UMI, and MiTCR was used to assemble and quantify clonotypes. To exclude erroneous sequences, any TCR cDNA sequence not supported by at least two reads was discarded. The tcR package was used for downstream repertoire analysis, with clonotypes matched between fractions based on CDR3 nucleotide sequence plus V segment. VDJmatch was used to annotate antigen specificity against VDJdb, with one amino acid substitution in CDR3 allowed.

The chain is encoded by TRBV6-1 joined to TRBJ1-1; 8 junctional bases match TRBD1. This TCR was recovered from a woman aged 18-35 years in good health. Material for sequencing was PBMCs. Here is the DNA: TGTGCCAGCAGACTACAGGGGGTGGTTTCGTCTGAAGCTTTCTTT. This yields the protein CASRLQGVVSSEAFF.